This T cell receptor beta chain was sequenced during a study of technical replicates of blood from several donors. CDR3 size: 14 residues. The germline CDR1 and CDR2 sequences are WSHSY and SAAADI. Trimming cost V 6 bases and J 8 bases; bases outside gene matches: 10. TCRdb keeps only in-frame clones here, not all; method: immunoSEQ multiplex PCR. The sample lists approximately 79,000 clones, approximately 96% occurring once. This clone has only one observation. Sequenced sample: T cells isolated from PBMCs. The chain joins TRBV10-2 to TRBJ1-3, with TRBD1 matching 7 bases. The receptor comes from a human donor in good health. CDR3 DNA sequence: TGCGCCAGCAGCGTAACCAGGGGGTCGGACACCATATATTTT. Translation gives CASSVTRGSDTIYF.